The next 15 T cell receptor beta chains were all read from a single sample in a study of T cell repertoires in cytomegalovirus infection. Their cognate antigens are unknown. Using its own MiXCR run on the reads, TCRdb lists one record per CDR3 protein. The sample includes 150,000 to 200,000 distinct CDR3 sequences, about 20% of them seen just once. This specimen was CD8+ T cells from cultured PBMCs, taken from culture after CMV antigen stimulation. These receptors were taken from a human donor in good health (CMV status not recorded). Some clones in this sample may be carry-over from other donors' samples.

The chain joins TRBV7-9 to TRBJ2-7; possibly TRBD1 for D (6 bases). Germline lookup yields CDR1 SEHNR and CDR2 FQNEAQ (reference sequence). V was clipped by 11 bases and J by 0 bases, with 14 bases between them. The length of the CDR3 is 13 residues. This chain's CDR3 is CAGGTGSSYEQYF. The CDR3 DNA sequence: TGTGCCGGGGGCACAGGGAGCTCCTACGAGCAGTACTTC.

This clonotype has just a few counts. The chain has TRBV20-1 and TRBJ1-4; TRBD1 aligns across 7 bases. The CDR3 is 14 amino acids. Germline CDR1 and CDR2: DFQATT and SNEGSKA (reference sequence). V lost 1 base and J lost 2; bases outside the gene matches: 1. CDR3: CSARAGGTNEKLFF. The CDR3 region has the DNA TGCAGTGCTAGAGCAGGGGGTACTAATGAAAAACTGTTTTTT.

The DNA for the CDR3 is TGTGCCAGCAGCTTGAGGAGCAATCAGCCCCAGCATTTT. This sequence encodes CASSLRSNQPQHF. The rearrangement uses TRBV7-2 and TRBJ1-5; D is uncertain. CDR3 length: 13 residues. V was cut by 3 bases and J by 1 base, with 4 bases left in between. Germline lookup yields CDR1 SGHTA and CDR2 FQGNSA.

The sample holds a few counts of this clonotype. The gene calls are TRBV12-5 and TRBJ1-2; 11 bases agree with TRBD1. The CDR3 runs 14 residues. CDR1 is LGHNT, CDR2 FRNRAP, per germline. After removal of 4 bases from V and 2 bases from J, the junction contained 0 bases not matched to a gene. CDR3 loop: CASGWDRGNYGYTF. CDR3 DNA: TGTGCTAGTGGTTGGGACAGGGGGAACTATGGCTACACCTTC.

The chain uses TRBV7-9 and TRBJ2-7; D may correspond to TRBD1 or TRBD2 (5 bases each). The CDR3 loop spans 15 amino acids. Germline assignment: CDR1 SEHNR and CDR2 FQNEAQ (reference sequence). Trimming stripped 5 bases from V and 7 bases from J, with 21 bases between. The CDR3 nucleotides read TGTGCCAGCAGCAGATGGGACCGCGGCTTACCAGAGCAGTACTTC. This sequence encodes CASSRWDRGLPEQYF.

J is TRBJ2-7 and V is TRBV7-9, with 8 positions matching TRBD1. The CDR3 length is 14 residues. V lost 2 bases and J lost 2; bases outside the gene matches: 2. Germline V gives CDR1 SEHNR, CDR2 FQNEAQ (reference sequence). The DNA of the CDR3 is TGTGCCAGCAGCTTAACACAGGGGGCCTACGAGCAGTACTTC. This translates into CASSLTQGAYEQYF.

This chain connects TRBV5-6 to TRBJ2-3; either TRBD1 or TRBD2 may fit D (6 bases each). The CDR3 spans 13 residues. V was trimmed by 4 bases and J by 7 bases, leaving 13 bases between them. Germline CDR1 SGHDT, CDR2 YYEEEE. The DNA for the CDR3 is TGTGCCAGCAGCCTCCGGGGGCTTTATACGCAGTATTTT. This encodes CASSLRGLYTQYF.

This clonotype was picked up a small number of times. The rearrangement uses TRBV6-2 or TRBV6-3 and TRBJ1-5; 9 bases fit TRBD1. CDR1 is MNHEY, CDR2 SVGEGT, per germline. This CDR3 has 18 amino acids. Germline trimming cut 2 bases from V and 7 bases from J; bases unmatched to any gene: 15. The CDR3 reads CASSYGWSGQGNEQPQHF. CDR3 in DNA: TGTGCCAGCAGTTACGGGTGGTCTGGACAGGGGAACGAACAGCCCCAGCATTTT.

This clonotype was counted between two and nine times. The chain recombines TRBV25-1 with TRBJ2-7; possible D gene TRBD1, 5 bases. Trimming cost V 2 bases and J 4 bases, with 9 bases left between them. The CDR3 spans 13 residues. Germline-derived CDR1 and CDR2 are MGHDK and SYGVNS. In nucleotides, the CDR3 is TGTGCCAGCAGTGAACAGGGTCATTACGAGCAGTACTTC. The encoded protein is CASSEQGHYEQYF.

In its sample, this clonotype was seen a few times. The CDR3 loop is CASSQGATEAFF. CDR3 bases: TGTGCCAGCAGTCAGGGGGCCACTGAAGCTTTCTTT. The V and J genes are TRBV6-8 and TRBJ1-1; TRBD1 matches 8 bases. The CDR3 runs 12 residues. The germline CDR1 and CDR2 sequences are MNHGY and SAAAGT. Trimming took 5 bases from V and 4 from J; bases not matched to a gene: 0.

The chain employs TRBV27 and TRBJ2-6, with a tentative D call TRBD1 (6 bases). The CDR3 extends over 20 amino acids. Germline-derived CDR1 and CDR2 are MNHEY and SMNVEV (reference sequence). V lost 0 bases and J 0 bases, leaving 18 bases between the germline ends. The CDR3 here is CASSLSTERGWDSGANVLTF. CDR3 bases: TGTGCCAGCAGTTTATCAACGGAGAGGGGGTGGGACTCTGGGGCCAACGTCCTGACTTTC.

V gene TRBV7-2 combines with J gene TRBJ1-2; tentatively, D is TRBD1 (5 bases). The CDR3 covers 16 residues. Trimming cost V 3 bases and J 6 bases, with 20 bases left between them. The germline gives CDR1 SGHTA, CDR2 FQGNSA. The CDR3 reads CASSFPLGDLDHGYTF. The CDR3 DNA reads as TGTGCCAGCAGCTTCCCACTTGGGGACTTAGACCATGGCTACACCTTC.

The chain links TRBV6-1 to TRBJ2-1, with TRBD2 identical over 9 bases. The V gene's germline CDR1 is MNHNS and CDR2 SASEGT. V shed 8 bases, J shed 5 bases, and the junction held 7 bases outside the gene matches. This CDR3 is 14 amino acids long. The CDR3 here is CASRASGENNEQFF. In nucleotides, the CDR3 is TGTGCCAGCCGGGCTAGCGGGGAAAACAATGAGCAGTTCTTC.

The chain recombines TRBV9 with TRBJ1-5; D is possibly TRBD1 (5 bases). This CDR3 contains 15 residues. V was clipped by 0 bases and J by 0 bases, with 7 bases between them. Germline V CDR1 and CDR2: SGDLS, YYNGEE. The CDR3 bases are TGTGCCAGCAGCGTAGAGGGGAATAGCAATCAGCCCCAGCATTTT. The encoded protein is CASSVEGNSNQPQHF.

The chain is built from TRBV4-3 and TRBJ2-7; TRBD2 matches at 8 bases. With 0 bases clipped from V and 3 bases from J, the junction kept 10 bases outside the gene matches. Germline V gene data show CDR1 as LGHNA and CDR2 as YSLEER. The CDR3 loop spans 17 amino acids. The CDR3 spells CASSQDVESGGLYEQYF. CDR3 DNA sequence: TGCGCCAGCAGCCAAGATGTGGAAAGCGGGGGTCTCTACGAGCAGTACTTC.